One and the same sample provided the 32 T cell receptor beta chains below, sequenced in a study of Ad26.COV2.S vaccination and SARS-CoV-2 variants. Produced via immunoSEQ multiplex PCR; TCRdb's table is partial and in-frame only. The data hold about 350,000 clones, with more than 85% observed a single time. Treatment here: some 20 received Ad26.COV2.S at low or high dose, single or two shots; 5 received placebo; per-sample allocation not given. Sample collection was performed on day 63 after the first vaccine or placebo injection. Sequencing used peripheral blood, obtained in a trial of Ad26.COV2.S vaccine versus placebo. All receptors derive from a person aged 18-65 years who received the Ad26.COV2.S COVID-19 vaccine or a placebo.

The chain employs TRBV29-1 and TRBJ1-1; TRBD1 matches 8 bases. The CDR3 is 13 amino acids. The ends lost 6 bases at V and 8 bases at J; junction bases unmatched: 11. CDR1 is SQVTM, CDR2 ANQGSEA, per germline. The DNA of the CDR3 is TGCAGCGTCCTTTGGACAGGGAAGAGGGAAGCTTTCTTT. As protein: CSVLWTGKREAFF.

The rearrangement joins TRBV19 to TRBJ1-6; tentatively, D is TRBD1 (5 bases). The germline CDR1 and CDR2 sequences are LNHDA and SQIVND (reference sequence). V was pared by 5 bases and J by 9 bases, with 17 bases between. The CDR3 sequence is 15 residues long. Here the CDR3 reads CASSSLGPRSSPLHF. The CDR3, as DNA: TGTGCCAGTAGTTCCCTGGGACCACGAAGTTCACCCCTCCACTTT.

V gene TRBV7-2 combines with J gene TRBJ2-7; D is uncertain. This CDR3 has 12 amino acids. CDR1 is SGHTA, CDR2 FQGNSA, per germline. The V end lost 5 bases, the J end lost 4 bases, and 9 bases lay between the germline ends. The CDR3 reads CASSKDLYEQYF. The CDR3 nucleotides read TGTGCCAGCAGCAAAGACCTATACGAGCAGTACTTC.

This rearrangement joins TRBV5-1 to TRBJ1-1; D possibly corresponds to TRBD1 (5 bases). Germline loops: CDR1 SGHRS, CDR2 YFSETQ. V was clipped by 4 bases and J by 3 bases, with 13 bases between them. This CDR3 spans 14 amino acids. The CDR3 reads CASSNRGADTEAFF. The CDR3 DNA reads TGCGCCAGCAGCAACCGGGGCGCAGACACTGAAGCTTTCTTT.

The V call is TRBV29-1, the J call TRBJ2-1, with TRBD1 identical over 10 bases. V gave up 4 bases and J gave up 7 bases; unmatched junction bases: 4. Germline CDR1 SQVTM, CDR2 ANQGSEA. The length of the CDR3 is 13 residues. The CDR3 sequence: CSVAKGQGNEQFF. The CDR3, as DNA: TGCAGCGTTGCGAAGGGACAGGGGAATGAGCAGTTCTTC.

The rearrangement joins TRBV19 to TRBJ1-1; 7 positions agree with TRBD1. The CDR3 length is 16 residues. CDR1 LNHDA and CDR2 SQIVND come from the germline V gene (reference sequence). V was pared by 1 base and J by 7 bases, with 12 bases of the junction left unmatched. CDR3 loop: CASSIGRQGTTGEAFF. For the CDR3, the DNA is TGTGCCAGTAGTATAGGTCGACAGGGAACAACAGGTGAAGCTTTCTTT.

The V gene is TRBV19, the J gene TRBJ2-7; the match to TRBD1 covers 11 bases. The germline CDR1 and CDR2 sequences are LNHDA and SQIVND (reference sequence). Trimming removed 6 bases from V and 4 bases from J; junction bases left unmatched: 11. The CDR3 contains 16 residues. The CDR3 protein is CASRPMGQGVEYEQYF. The CDR3 region has the DNA TGTGCCAGTAGACCCATGGGACAGGGGGTAGAGTACGAGCAGTACTTC.

The chain recombines TRBV7-9 with TRBJ2-1, with D perhaps TRBD1 or TRBD2 (5 bases each). Germline lookup yields CDR1 SEHNR and CDR2 FQNEAQ (reference sequence). The CDR3 totals 15 residues. V was trimmed by 5 bases and J by 8 bases, leaving 19 bases between them. The CDR3 DNA reads TGTGCCAGCAGCCACGTAAGGGACCCTTGGGATGAGCAGTTCTTC. Translated, it gives CASSHVRDPWDEQFF.

This clone was detected only once. The chain carries TRBV29-1 and TRBJ1-5; the D gene is possibly TRBD1 (6 bases). The V and J ends lost 4 bases and 3 bases respectively, with 7 bases between them. Germline CDR1 is SQVTM and CDR2 is ANQGSEA. The CDR3 covers 12 residues. CDR3 nucleotide sequence: TGCAGCGTTGGGGACACCAATCAGCCCCAGCATTTT. Residues: CSVGDTNQPQHF. The whole variable domain, remainder taken from reference TRBV29-1 and TRBJ1-5, is SAVISQKPSRDICQRGTSLTIQCQVDSQVTMMFWYRQQPGQSLTLIATANQGSEATYESGFVIDKFPISRPNLTFSTLTVSNMSPEDSSIYLCSVGDTNQPQHFGDGTRLSIL.

This chain uses TRBV3-1 (or the pseudogene TRBV3-2) with TRBJ1-1; D is possibly TRBD1 (5 bases). V lost 1 base and J lost 11, with 11 bases in between. The length of the CDR3 is 12 residues. Germline values: CDR1 LGHDT, CDR2 YNNKEL (reference sequence). The CDR3 region has the DNA TGTGCCAGCAGCCAAGTGGGGGATAGGGCTTTCTTT. Its translation is CASSQVGDRAFF.

The rearrangement links TRBV12-3 or TRBV12-4 to TRBJ1-1, with 7 bases matching TRBD1. The CDR3 has 13 residues. V was clipped by 2 bases and J by 5 bases; unmatched bases: 2. The CDR3 loop is CASSLQGQTEAFF. Here the CDR3 DNA reads TGTGCCAGCAGTTTACAGGGACAGACTGAAGCTTTCTTT.

The V call is TRBV2, the J call TRBJ1-4, with TRBD1 matching over 7 bases. Germline CDR1 reads SNHLY; CDR2 reads FYNNEI. This CDR3 has 14 residues. V was clipped by 6 bases and J by 11 bases; unmatched bases: 12. The CDR3 DNA is TGTGCCAGCAGGTGGGGACAGCAACCAGGGAAACTGTTTTTT. The encoded protein is CASRWGQQPGKLFF.

The rearrangement joins TRBV7-9 to TRBJ2-1, with TRBD2 matching 7 bases. The CDR3 runs 17 residues. V shed 2 bases, J shed 5 bases, and the junction held 12 bases outside the gene matches. CDR1 and CDR2 (germline): SEHNR, FQNEAQ (reference sequence). The CDR3 spells CASSLNKAWTSNNEQFF. CDR3 nucleotide sequence: TGTGCCAGCAGCTTAAATAAGGCTTGGACTAGTAACAATGAGCAGTTCTTC.

Of note for this clone: The identical CDR3 is also encoded by other nucleotide sequences in the sample. The rearrangement uses TRBV27 and TRBJ1-2, with a possible D match to TRBD1 (6 bases). The V and J ends lost 2 bases and 4 bases respectively, with 8 bases between them. The CDR3 consists of 13 residues. The germline CDR1 and CDR2 sequences are MNHEY and SMNVEV (reference sequence). CDR3 nucleotides: TGTGCCAGCAGTTTAGGCAGGGGCTATGGCTACACCTTC. This encodes CASSLGRGYGYTF.

The CDR3 is CASRRADTEAFF. The DNA for the CDR3 is TGTGCCAGCAGAAGGGCTGACACTGAAGCTTTCTTT. The chain has TRBV27 and TRBJ1-1, with D uncertain. The CDR3 extends over 12 amino acids. The germline gives CDR1 MNHEY, CDR2 SMNVEV (reference sequence). V was trimmed by 6 bases and J by 3 bases, leaving 8 bases between them.

V gene TRBV28 combines with J gene TRBJ2-5; D might be TRBD1 or TRBD2, each matching 7 bases. This CDR3 has 14 residues. The V end lost 5 bases, the J end lost 4 bases, and 14 bases lay between the germline ends. Germline CDR1 and CDR2: MDHEN and SYDVKM. The CDR3 DNA follows: TGTGCCAGCAGTCTTACAGGGGAGGGAGAGACCCAGTACTTC. Translation: CASSLTGEGETQYF.

This clone is a singleton in its sample. The chain joins TRBV30 to TRBJ1-1; D unclear. The germline V gene encodes CDR1 GTSNPN and CDR2 SVGIG (reference sequence). This CDR3 spans 15 amino acids. The germline V and J ends were trimmed by 1 base and 1 base, with 13 bases remaining between them. The chain's CDR3 is CAWSALGRKNTEAFF. The CDR3 DNA reads TGTGCCTGGAGTGCCCTGGGGAGGAAGAACACTGAAGCTTTCTTT.

This clone was seen repeatedly, ten times or more. The chain couples TRBV28 to TRBJ1-4, with D possibly matching TRBD1 (6 bases). The CDR3 length is 20 residues. The V gene's germline CDR1 is MDHEN and CDR2 SYDVKM. The V end lost 4 bases, the J end lost 0 bases, and 24 bases lay between the germline ends. The CDR3 here is CASSSSEGVVYGATNEKLFF. CDR3 DNA: TGTGCCAGCAGTTCATCGGAGGGGGTTGTGTATGGGGCAACTAATGAAAAACTGTTTTTT.

The chain carries TRBV6-5 and TRBJ1-5; 9 positions match TRBD1. The trim removed 6 bases at V and 6 bases at J, leaving 6 bases unmatched. CDR1 and CDR2 (germline): MNHEY, SVGAGI. CDR3 size: 14 residues. The CDR3 loop reads CASRTGGRGQPQHF. In nucleotides, the CDR3 is TGTGCCAGCAGAACAGGGGGCCGAGGTCAGCCCCAGCATTTT.

This CDR3 reads CASSFSGIQTNEKLFF. The CDR3 nucleotides are TGTGCCAGCAGTTTTTCGGGTATCCAAACTAATGAAAAACTGTTTTTT. The rearrangement joins TRBV28 to TRBJ1-4; D not resolved. Deletions cut 3 bases from V and 1 base from J, with 12 bases between. The CDR3 extends over 16 amino acids. The V gene's germline CDR1 is MDHEN and CDR2 SYDVKM.

This clone turned up a few times. The chain recombines TRBV6-1 with TRBJ1-2; a possible D gene is TRBD1 (6 bases). Trimming shortened V by 1 base and J by 0 bases, and 12 bases separated the two germline ends. This CDR3 has 16 amino acids. The germline V gene has CDR1 MNHNS and CDR2 SASEGT. This chain's CDR3 is CASSEVGTKANYGYTF. The CDR3 region has the DNA TGTGCCAGCAGTGAAGTAGGGACAAAAGCTAACTATGGCTACACCTTC.

The chain links TRBV7-9 to TRBJ2-2; possible D gene TRBD1, 5 bases. Germline CDR1 is SEHNR and CDR2 is FQNEAQ (reference sequence). The CDR3 spans 15 residues. With 5 bases removed from V and 5 bases from J, the gap between germline ends came to 15 bases. This CDR3 reads CASSPAGQPTGELFF. DNA of the CDR3: TGTGCCAGCAGCCCGGCCGGACAACCGACCGGGGAGCTGTTTTTT. Full variable domain (remainder filled in from reference TRBV7-9 and TRBJ2-2): DTGVSQNPRHKITKRGQNVTFRCDPISEHNRLYWYRQTLGQGPEFLTYFQNEAQLEKSRLLSDRFSAERPKGSFSTLEIQRTEQGDSAMYLCASSPAGQPTGELFFGEGSRLTVL.

CDR3 DNA: TGTGCCAGCAGCCATAGCTCCTATAATTCACCCCTCCACTTT. Its protein is CASSHSSYNSPLHF. This rearrangement joins TRBV7-2 to TRBJ1-6; D unclear. Trimming took 5 bases from V and 0 from J, leaving 5 bases between them. The germline CDR1 and CDR2 sequences are SGHTA and FQGNSA. The CDR3 sequence is 14 residues long.

The chain has TRBV10-1 and TRBJ2-2, with 13 bases aligning to TRBD2. Germline CDR1 reads WNHNN; CDR2 reads SYGVQD (reference sequence). V lost 1 base and J lost 0; bases outside the gene matches: 5. CDR3 length equals 19 residues. CDR3 sequence (DNA): TGCGCCAGCAGTGAGTTACCCGGACTAGCGGGAGCGAACACCGGGGAGCTGTTTTTT. Translation: CASSELPGLAGANTGELFF.

This chain joins TRBV28 and TRBJ2-1; TRBD2 matches at 8 bases. Germline CDR1 MDHEN, CDR2 SYDVKM. This CDR3 is built from 15 residues. The ends lost 7 bases at V and 0 bases at J; junction bases unmatched: 5. CDR3 DNA: TGTGCCAGCAATCCAGGGACTAGCTCCTACAATGAGCAGTTCTTC. Translating gives CASNPGTSSYNEQFF. Supplemented by reference TRBV28 and TRBJ2-1, the full variable domain reads DVKVTQSSRYLVKRTGEKVFLECVQDMDHENMFWYRQDPGLGLRLIYFSYDVKMKEKGDIPEGYSVSREKKERFSLILESASTNQTSMYLCASNPGTSSYNEQFFGPGTRLTVL.

On this clone itself: The sample carries other DNA sequences with the same CDR3. The V call is TRBV9, the J call TRBJ1-1; TRBD1 is a possible D gene (5 bases). The CDR3 is 15 residues long. Germline loops: CDR1 SGDLS, CDR2 YYNGEE. The V gene lost 2 bases and the J gene lost 0 bases, with 11 bases spanning the gap. The CDR3 is CASSVGGIMNTEAFF. The CDR3 nucleotides are TGTGCCAGCAGCGTGGGGGGGATCATGAACACTGAAGCTTTCTTT.

The V gene is TRBV4-2, the J gene TRBJ2-3; D gene unclear. The V gene's germline CDR1 is LGHNA and CDR2 YNFKEQ. The CDR3 is 14 residues long. Trimming removed 4 bases at V and 6 bases at J, with 14 bases between. DNA for the CDR3: TGTGCCAGCAGCCCCGATTTGGGAATTGATACGCAGTATTTT. Translating it yields CASSPDLGIDTQYF.

This clone was seen only a few times. The rearrangement uses TRBV5-6 and TRBJ1-2; D possibly corresponds to TRBD1 (6 bases). Trimming stripped 7 bases from V and 2 bases from J, with 12 bases between. This CDR3 has 13 residues. Germline V gives CDR1 SGHDT, CDR2 YYEEEE. The CDR3 DNA reads TGTGCCAGCTGGGGGGCAGAGAACTATGGCTACACCTTC. This sequence encodes CASWGAENYGYTF. The full variable domain, completed using reference TRBV5-6 and TRBJ1-2, is DAGVTQSPTHLIKTRGQQVTLRCSPKSGHDTVSWYQQALGQGPQFIFQYYEEEERQRGNFPDRFSGHQFPNYSSELNVNALLLGDSALYLCASWGAENYGYTFGSGTRLTVV.

This clone came up once. This chain uses TRBV7-2 with TRBJ2-7, with D perhaps TRBD1 (5 bases). This CDR3 is built from 16 residues. V was cut by 5 bases and J by 5 bases, with 22 bases left in between. From germline, CDR1 is SGHTA and CDR2 FQGNSA. The CDR3 region has the DNA TGTGCCAGCAGCACCCGAGGAAGGGGAATCGTCGACGAGCAGTACTTC. It encodes CASSTRGRGIVDEQYF.

The genes are TRBV5-1 and TRBJ2-7, with D unclear. The CDR3 runs to 13 residues. Germline lookup yields CDR1 SGHRS and CDR2 YFSETQ. Trimming removed 0 bases at V and 6 bases at J, with 10 bases between. The CDR3 coding sequence is TGCGCCAGCAGCTTGGCCCTCAGTTCCGAGCAGTACTTC. Translation gives CASSLALSSEQYF.

This chain links TRBV5-1 with TRBJ2-1; 10 positions agree with TRBD1. CDR1 is SGHRS and CDR2 is YFSETQ in the germline V gene. The CDR3 runs 16 residues. The V gene end was trimmed by 0 bases and the J gene end by 6 bases; junction bases not matched to a gene: 6. The CDR3 protein is CASSLGGTGVRNEQFF. The CDR3, as DNA: TGCGCCAGCAGCTTGGGAGGGACAGGGGTTCGCAATGAGCAGTTCTTC.

J is TRBJ2-7 and V is TRBV19; 8 bases are shared with TRBD1. CDR1 and CDR2 (germline): LNHDA, SQIVND (reference sequence). The CDR3 covers 14 residues. With 11 bases clipped from V and 0 bases from J, the junction kept 9 bases outside the gene matches. For the CDR3, the DNA is TGTGCCGTCTCCCCTACAGGGGGCTCCTACGAGCAGTACTTC. Protein sequence: CAVSPTGGSYEQYF.